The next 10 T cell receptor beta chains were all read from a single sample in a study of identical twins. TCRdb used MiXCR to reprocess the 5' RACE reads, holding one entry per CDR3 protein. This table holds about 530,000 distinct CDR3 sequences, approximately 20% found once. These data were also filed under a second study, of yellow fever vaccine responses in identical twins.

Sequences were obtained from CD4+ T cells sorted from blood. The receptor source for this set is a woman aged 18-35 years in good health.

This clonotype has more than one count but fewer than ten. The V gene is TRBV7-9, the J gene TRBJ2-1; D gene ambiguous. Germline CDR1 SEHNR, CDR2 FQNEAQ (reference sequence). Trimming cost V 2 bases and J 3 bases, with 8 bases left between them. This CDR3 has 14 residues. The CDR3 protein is CASSLPLSYNEQFF. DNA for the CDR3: TGTGCCAGCAGCTTACCCCTGAGCTACAATGAGCAGTTCTTC.

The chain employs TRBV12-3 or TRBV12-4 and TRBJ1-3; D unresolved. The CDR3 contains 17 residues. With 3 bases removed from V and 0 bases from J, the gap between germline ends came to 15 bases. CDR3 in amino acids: CASSLSRAGLSGNTIYF. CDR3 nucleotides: TGTGCCAGCAGTTTGAGTAGGGCGGGCCTCTCTGGAAACACCATATATTTT.

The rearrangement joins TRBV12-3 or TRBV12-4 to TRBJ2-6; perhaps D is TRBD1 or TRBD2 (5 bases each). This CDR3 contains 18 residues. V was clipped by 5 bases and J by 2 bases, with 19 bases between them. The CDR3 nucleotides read TGTGCCAGCAGTCTTAAGGGGCTTGGAGGAACTGGGGCCAACGTCCTGACTTTC. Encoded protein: CASSLKGLGGTGANVLTF.

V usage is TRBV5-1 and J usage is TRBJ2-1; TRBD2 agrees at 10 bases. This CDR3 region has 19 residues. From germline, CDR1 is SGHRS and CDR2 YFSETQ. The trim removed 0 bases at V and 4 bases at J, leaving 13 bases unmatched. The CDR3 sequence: CASSLGLTQLAGFYNEQFF. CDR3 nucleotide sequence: TGCGCCAGCAGCTTGGGTCTTACCCAACTAGCGGGGTTTTACAATGAGCAGTTCTTC.

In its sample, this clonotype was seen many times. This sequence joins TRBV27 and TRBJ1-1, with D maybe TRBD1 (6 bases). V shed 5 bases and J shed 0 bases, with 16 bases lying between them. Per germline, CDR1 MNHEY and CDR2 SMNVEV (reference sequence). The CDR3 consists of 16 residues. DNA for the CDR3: TGTGCCAGCAGTGGGGCGGGGGCGGGTGTGAACACTGAAGCTTTCTTT. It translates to CASSGAGAGVNTEAFF.

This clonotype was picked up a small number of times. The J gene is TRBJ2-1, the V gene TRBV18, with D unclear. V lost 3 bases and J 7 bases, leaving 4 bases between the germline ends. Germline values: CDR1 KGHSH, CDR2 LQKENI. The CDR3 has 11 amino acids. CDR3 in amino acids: CASSPFNEQFF. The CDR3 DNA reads TGTGCCAGCTCACCTTTTAATGAGCAGTTCTTC.

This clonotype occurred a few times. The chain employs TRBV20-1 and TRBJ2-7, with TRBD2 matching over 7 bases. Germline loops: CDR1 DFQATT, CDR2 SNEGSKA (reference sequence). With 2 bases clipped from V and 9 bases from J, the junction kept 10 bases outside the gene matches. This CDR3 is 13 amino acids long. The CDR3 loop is CSARQAGSLGQYV. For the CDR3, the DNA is TGCAGTGCTAGACAAGCGGGATCCCTGGGGCAGTACGTC.

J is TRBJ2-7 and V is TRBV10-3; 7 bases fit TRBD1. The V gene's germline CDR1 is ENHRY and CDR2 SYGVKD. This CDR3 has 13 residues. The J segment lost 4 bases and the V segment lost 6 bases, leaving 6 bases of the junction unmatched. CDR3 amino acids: CAISRQGFYEQYF. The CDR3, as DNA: TGTGCCATCAGCCGACAGGGATTTTACGAGCAGTACTTC.

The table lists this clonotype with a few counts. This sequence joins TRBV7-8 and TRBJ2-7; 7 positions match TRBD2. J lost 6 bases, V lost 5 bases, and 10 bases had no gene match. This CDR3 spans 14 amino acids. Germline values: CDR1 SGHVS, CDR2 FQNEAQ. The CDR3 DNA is TGTGCCAGCAGCCGGGGGGAATCTAAGTCCGAGCAGTACGTC. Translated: CASSRGESKSEQYV.

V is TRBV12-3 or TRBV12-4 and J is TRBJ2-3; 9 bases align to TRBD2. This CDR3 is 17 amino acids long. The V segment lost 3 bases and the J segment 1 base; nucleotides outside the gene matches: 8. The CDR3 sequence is CASSFRTSERGTDTQYF. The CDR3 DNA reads TGTGCCAGCAGTTTTAGGACTAGCGAACGAGGCACAGATACGCAGTATTTT.